The 32 T cell receptor beta chains given below trace back to one sample, sequenced in a study of shared clonotypes between healthy human individuals. Assay: immunoSEQ multiplex PCR; the TCRdb copy retains only in-frame clones and omits some. The table shows 300,000 to 400,000 clones, with roughly 84% occurring only once. The sample comprised memory CD8+ T cells sorted from blood. The subset is: CD45RO+ cells pooled with CCR7-negative TemRA cells. The receptors shown here come from a man between 18 and 35 years old in good health.

J is TRBJ2-5 and V is TRBV7-9; 8 bases are a match to TRBD1. Germline CDR1 SEHNR, CDR2 FQNEAQ (reference sequence). The CDR3 length is 15 residues. Trimming removed 3 bases from V and 5 bases from J; junction bases left unmatched: 8. CDR3 residues: CASSFVGTGTETQYF. DNA of the CDR3: TGTGCCAGCAGCTTTGTAGGGACAGGTACTGAGACCCAGTACTTC.

This chain uses TRBV6-5 with TRBJ1-2; TRBD1 agrees at 8 bases. This CDR3 region has 14 residues. The germline CDR1 and CDR2 sequences are MNHEY and SVGAGI. Germline trimming cut 2 bases from V and 6 bases from J; bases unmatched to any gene: 5. This CDR3 is CASSYTDRADGYTF. CDR3 nucleotide sequence: TGTGCCAGCAGTTACACGGACAGGGCGGATGGCTACACCTTC.

The chain links TRBV19 to TRBJ2-3; D unclear. V gave up 5 bases and J gave up 2 bases, with 20 bases separating them. Germline V gene sequence: CDR1 LNHDA, CDR2 SQIVND (reference sequence). The CDR3 totals 17 residues. CDR3 amino acids: CASSPRAVATYTDTQYF. Written as DNA, the CDR3 is TGTGCCAGTAGTCCTCGGGCGGTTGCTACTTACACAGATACGCAGTATTTT.

V is TRBV29-1 and J is TRBJ2-2, with TRBD2 matching 10 bases. The ends lost 7 bases at V and 5 bases at J; junction bases unmatched: 13. The CDR3 is 16 amino acids. Germline V CDR1 and CDR2: SQVTM, ANQGSEA. This CDR3 is CSGSGGADTLTGELFF. CDR3 nucleotides: TGCAGCGGCAGCGGGGGGGCCGATACCCTTACCGGGGAGCTGTTTTTT.

The rearrangement links TRBV10-2 to TRBJ2-2, with D possibly matching TRBD2 (5 bases). Germline CDR1 is WSHSY and CDR2 is SAAADI. Between the trimmed V and J ends, which lost 2 bases and 1 base, there was a span of 11 bases. This CDR3 contains 16 residues. The CDR3 nucleotides read TGCGCCAGCAGTGAGCTAGGAGGACGGAACACCGGGGAGCTGTTTTTT. Amino acid sequence: CASSELGGRNTGELFF.

V is TRBV2 and J is TRBJ2-7, with 7 bases aligning to TRBD2. The CDR3 contains 15 residues. Trimming took 1 base from V and 6 from J; bases not matched to a gene: 9. The germline V gene has CDR1 SNHLY and CDR2 FYNNEI. CDR3 sequence reads: CASSEGGGERGEQYF. DNA of the CDR3: TGTGCCAGCAGTGAAGGGGGAGGGGAGAGGGGCGAGCAGTACTTC.

The chain joins TRBV10-1 to TRBJ2-5; TRBD1 aligns across 8 bases. V was pared by 3 bases and J by 4 bases, with 7 bases of the junction left unmatched. CDR3 size: 15 residues. From germline, CDR1 is WNHNN and CDR2 SYGVQD (reference sequence). CDR3 amino acids: CASSEVDRVRETQYF. Written as DNA, the CDR3 is TGCGCCAGCAGTGAAGTGGACAGGGTGCGAGAGACCCAGTACTTC.

The gene calls are TRBV2 and TRBJ2-1, with D tentatively TRBD2 (5 bases). The V and J ends lost 2 bases and 6 bases respectively, with 17 bases between them. The CDR3 has 16 amino acids. Germline CDR1 and CDR2: SNHLY and FYNNEI. CDR3 sequence (DNA): TGTGCCAGCAGTGAAAAAGGGAGCACGGCGGGCAATGAGCAGTTCTTC. Amino acids: CASSEKGSTAGNEQFF.

This clone has just one count. The CDR3 reads CASTRPLVDRTDTQYF. DNA of the CDR3: TGTGCCAGCACCAGACCATTAGTGGACCGCACAGATACGCAGTATTTT. The chain couples TRBV28 to TRBJ2-3; D not resolved. Germline V gene sequence: CDR1 MDHEN, CDR2 SYDVKM. Deletions cut 7 bases from V and 1 base from J, with 18 bases between. The CDR3 is made up of 16 amino acids.

The V and J genes are TRBV7-9 and TRBJ2-7; 10 bases match TRBD1. The CDR3 has 14 residues. Germline assignment: CDR1 SEHNR and CDR2 FQNEAQ (reference sequence). The V segment lost 6 bases and the J segment 4 bases; nucleotides outside the gene matches: 6. The CDR3 protein is CASSQGTGEYEQYF. The CDR3 bases are TGTGCCAGCAGTCAAGGGACAGGGGAGTACGAGCAGTACTTC.

V is TRBV10-3 and J is TRBJ1-6; D might be TRBD1 (6 bases). CDR1 and CDR2 from the germline V gene are ENHRY and SYGVKD. Trimming stripped 8 bases from V and 9 bases from J, with 14 bases between. This CDR3 comprises 13 residues. DNA for the CDR3: TGTGCCATCGGGGGCTTACTAGGTTCACCCCTCCACTTT. Protein sequence: CAIGGLLGSPLHF.

The rearrangement uses TRBV27 and TRBJ2-7, with D perhaps being TRBD1 or TRBD2 (5 bases each). Trimming took off 3 bases at V and 6 bases at J, with 12 bases between the two ends. The CDR3 has 13 amino acids. Per germline, CDR1 MNHEY and CDR2 SMNVEV (reference sequence). CDR3 residues: CASSFGADGEQYF. The DNA for the CDR3 is TGTGCCAGCAGTTTCGGGGCAGATGGCGAGCAGTACTTC.

Points on this clone: A read error may explain this, as a much larger clone is one base away. The chain combines TRBV7-6 with TRBJ1-1; D gene ambiguous. V shed 0 bases and J shed 0 bases, with 5 bases lying between them. Germline V gene sequence: CDR1 SGHVS, CDR2 FNYEAQ. The CDR3 extends over 14 amino acids. The CDR3 reads CASSLAGMNTEAFF. The CDR3, as DNA: TGTGCCAGCAGCTTAGCCGGGATGAACACTGAAGCTTTCTTT.

The CDR3 DNA reads TGTGCCTGGGGACGGACAGAAGGCTCACCCCTCCACTTT. This translates into CAWGRTEGSPLHF. This chain links TRBV30 with TRBJ1-6, with a possible D match to TRBD1 (6 bases). Deletions cut 5 bases from V and 10 bases from J, with 15 bases between. The germline V gene encodes CDR1 GTSNPN and CDR2 SVGIG (reference sequence). The CDR3 has 13 amino acids.

This rearrangement joins TRBV27 to TRBJ1-2; possibly TRBD1 for D (5 bases). V lost 9 bases to trimming and J lost 6 bases, with 17 bases between them. The CDR3 runs to 13 residues. Per germline, CDR1 MNHEY and CDR2 SMNVEV (reference sequence). This CDR3 reads CASSKGGVNGYTF. CDR3 in DNA: TGTGCCAGTTCCAAAGGAGGGGTGAATGGCTACACCTTC.

This chain uses TRBV28 with TRBJ1-1; D remains ambiguous. CDR3 length: 13 amino acids. CDR1 and CDR2 from the germline V gene are MDHEN and SYDVKM. V dropped 5 bases and J dropped 2 bases, with 9 bases sitting between them. The CDR3 nucleotides are TGTGCCAGCAGTCCCTCTCCCAACACTGAAGCTTTCTTT. Residues: CASSPSPNTEAFF.

This clone was seen once. The chain combines TRBV5-1 with TRBJ1-1; 8 bases fit TRBD1. The CDR3 is made up of 16 amino acids. The trim removed 3 bases at V and 4 bases at J, leaving 11 bases unmatched. The germline V gene encodes CDR1 SGHRS and CDR2 YFSETQ. This CDR3 is CASSYAVGQGLTEAFF. Here the CDR3 DNA reads TGCGCCAGCAGCTATGCGGTCGGACAGGGACTCACTGAAGCTTTCTTT. Using reference TRBV5-1 and TRBJ1-1 for the parts outside the CDR3, the full variable domain is KAGVTQTPRYLIKTRGQQVTLSCSPISGHRSVSWYQQTPGQGLQFLFEYFSETQRNKGNFPGRFSGRQFSNSRSEMNVSTLELGDSALYLCASSYAVGQGLTEAFFGQGTRLTVV.

This chain joins TRBV11-3 and TRBJ1-3; D is ambiguous. With 3 bases removed from V and 3 bases from J, the gap between germline ends came to 24 bases. Germline CDR1 reads SGHNT; CDR2 reads YENEEA. The CDR3 consists of 19 residues. As DNA, the CDR3 is TGTGCCAGCAGCTTTAACGACGCATGGGGAGCCCGACTTGGAAACACCATATATTTT. Its translation is CASSFNDAWGARLGNTIYF.

This clone appeared a few times. The chain has TRBV4-1 and TRBJ2-7, with 11 bases matching TRBD1. CDR3 size: 15 residues. V shed 1 base, J shed 6 bases, and the junction held 5 bases outside the gene matches. CDR1 and CDR2 from the germline V gene are MGHRA and YSYEKL. This CDR3 reads CASSQAPGQGGEQYF. The CDR3 DNA reads TGCGCCAGCAGCCAAGCCCCGGGACAGGGGGGCGAGCAGTACTTC.

This clone has only a few counts. V and J are TRBV18 and TRBJ2-7; D gene ambiguous. The CDR3 runs to 13 residues. V shed 3 bases and J shed 2 bases, with 8 bases lying between them. From germline, CDR1 is KGHSH and CDR2 LQKENI. CDR3 sequence: CASSPQRPYEQYF. The CDR3 DNA sequence: TGTGCCAGCTCACCCCAGAGACCCTACGAGCAGTACTTC.

V is TRBV7-6 and J is TRBJ2-7; tentative D call: TRBD2 (6 bases). Deletions cut 5 bases from V and 3 bases from J, with 20 bases between. This CDR3 spans 16 amino acids. Germline CDR1 SGHVS, CDR2 FNYEAQ. CDR3 region: CASSPEAGLGLYEQYF. DNA for the CDR3: TGTGCCAGCAGCCCTGAGGCGGGACTGGGCCTCTACGAGCAGTACTTC.

V gene TRBV27 combines with J gene TRBJ2-7, with 8 bases lining up with TRBD2. J gave up 2 bases and V 3 bases, and 3 bases lay outside the gene matches. Germline V gene lookup returns CDR1 MNHEY and CDR2 SMNVEV (reference sequence). This CDR3 has 14 residues. CDR3 sequence (DNA): TGTGCCAGCAGTTTTACGGGAGGGACCTACGAGCAGTACTTC. Its translation is CASSFTGGTYEQYF.

CDR3 sequence reads: CASSQSSGRENIQYF. CDR3 sequence (DNA): TGTGCCAGCAGCCAATCTAGCGGGAGGGAAAACATTCAGTACTTC. This chain connects TRBV4-2 to TRBJ2-4, with 12 bases matching TRBD2. The CDR3 is made up of 15 amino acids. The V segment lost 2 bases and the J segment 5 bases; nucleotides outside the gene matches: 1. Germline V gene lookup returns CDR1 LGHNA and CDR2 YNFKEQ.

The rearrangement uses TRBV7-9 and TRBJ2-7; weak D call: TRBD2 (5 bases). The V end lost 4 bases, the J end lost 3 bases, and 13 bases lay between the germline ends. The germline V gene encodes CDR1 SEHNR and CDR2 FQNEAQ (reference sequence). The CDR3 length is 14 residues. CDR3 DNA: TGTGCCAGCAGCTCAGGTAGCGAATACTACGAGCAGTACTTC. Translating gives CASSSGSEYYEQYF. The full variable domain, in which reference TRBV7-9 and TRBJ2-7 provide the parts outside the CDR3, is DTGVSQNPRHKITKRGQNVTFRCDPISEHNRLYWYRQTLGQGPEFLTYFQNEAQLEKSRLLSDRFSAERPKGSFSTLEIQRTEQGDSAMYLCASSSGSEYYEQYFGPGTRLTVT.

Turning to this clone: An end of the junction does not agree with germline; a read error may underlie this. The V gene is TRBV19, the J gene TRBJ2-1; 9 bases align to TRBD2. Germline CDR1 reads LNHDA; CDR2 reads SQIVND (reference sequence). This CDR3 spans 12 amino acids. DNA for the CDR3: TGCGCCAGCGGGGGGTTTTACAATGAGCAGTTCTTC. This codes for CASGGFYNEQFF.

V gene TRBV19 combines with J gene TRBJ2-5; possibly TRBD1 or TRBD2 for D (5 bases each). The CDR3 has 15 residues. Per germline, CDR1 LNHDA and CDR2 SQIVND (reference sequence). V was trimmed by 0 bases and J by 4 bases, leaving 12 bases between them. The DNA for the CDR3 is TGTGCCAGTAGTATAGATCACACAGGAGGAGAGACCCAGTACTTC. Translation gives CASSIDHTGGETQYF. Full variable domain (rest looked up from reference TRBV19 and TRBJ2-5): DGGITQSPKYLFRKEGQNVTLSCEQNLNHDAMYWYRQDPGQGLRLIYYSQIVNDFQKGDIAEGYSVSREKKESFPLTVTSAQKNPTAFYLCASSIDHTGGETQYFGPGTRLLVL.

V and J are TRBV7-9 and TRBJ1-1; D unclear. V lost 3 bases to trimming and J lost 8 bases, with 13 bases between them. The CDR3 contains 13 residues. Germline V lookup: CDR1 SEHNR, CDR2 FQNEAQ (reference sequence). CDR3 DNA: TGTGCCAGCAGCTTCGACGGCATTCAAGAAGCTTTCTTT. It specifies CASSFDGIQEAFF.

This chain joins TRBV4-1 and TRBJ2-7, with 11 nucleotides matching TRBD1. Trimming removed 4 bases from V and 3 bases from J; junction bases left unmatched: 5. The CDR3 length is 15 residues. CDR1 and CDR2 (germline): MGHRA, YSYEKL. The CDR3 DNA follows: TGCGCCAGCAGCCTGGGACAGGGGGACCTCTACGAGCAGTACTTC. Its translation: CASSLGQGDLYEQYF.

V usage is TRBV29-1 and J usage is TRBJ2-5; unclear D gene. Germline CDR1 is SQVTM and CDR2 is ANQGSEA. V dropped 0 bases and J dropped 5 bases, with 10 bases sitting between them. The CDR3 is 13 residues long. CDR3 sequence: CSVEDQPGETQYF. For the CDR3, the DNA is TGCAGCGTTGAAGATCAGCCAGGCGAGACCCAGTACTTC.

The rearrangement links TRBV11-2 to TRBJ2-5; D not certain. Per the germline V gene, CDR1 is SGHAT and CDR2 is FQNNGV. The V and J ends lost 3 bases and 4 bases respectively, with 3 bases between them. This CDR3 spans 11 amino acids. The CDR3 region is CASSFGETQYF. The CDR3 coding sequence is TGTGCCAGCAGCTTCGGAGAGACCCAGTACTTC.

Worth noting for this clone: Other DNA sequences in the same sample also yield this CDR3. The V gene is TRBV9, the J gene TRBJ2-5; D ambiguous. Between the trimmed V and J ends, which lost 4 bases and 0 bases, there was a span of 7 bases. The CDR3 has 13 amino acids. The germline V gene has CDR1 SGDLS and CDR2 YYNGEE. The CDR3 reads CASSPLYQETQYF. The CDR3 nucleotides are TGTGCCAGCAGCCCCTTATACCAAGAGACCCAGTACTTC.

This chain joins TRBV9 and TRBJ2-5, with D perhaps TRBD1 (5 bases). Germline values: CDR1 SGDLS, CDR2 YYNGEE. Trimming left V 0 bases short and J 5 bases short, with 20 bases between. The CDR3 extends over 17 amino acids. CDR3: CASSVDRAGWDQETQYF. The CDR3 nucleotides read TGTGCCAGCAGCGTAGATAGGGCAGGGTGGGATCAGGAGACCCAGTACTTC.